These 32 T cell receptor beta chains came from one sample sequenced in a study of identical twins. TCRdb fed the 5' RACE reads into MiXCR, producing one record per CDR3 protein. The repertoire includes approximately 260,000 distinct CDR3 sequences, over 13% of them detected once, and approximately 10% sits in the top ten. The specimen was memory (CD45RO+) T cells sorted from blood. The receptors originated from a woman aged 18-29 years in good health.

This clonotype occurred a few times. The chain links TRBV6-1 to TRBJ1-5; D gene ambiguous. CDR1 and CDR2 (germline): MNHNS, SASEGT. The germline V and J ends were trimmed by 5 bases and 4 bases, with 18 bases remaining between them. The length of the CDR3 is 16 residues. CDR3 sequence reads: CASSQRSGSWNQPQHF. Written as DNA, the CDR3 is TGTGCCAGCAGTCAGCGCTCCGGCTCTTGGAATCAGCCCCAGCATTTT.

The chain carries TRBV5-1 and TRBJ2-1; unclear D gene. The germline V and J ends were trimmed by 1 base and 10 bases, with 12 bases remaining between them. CDR1 is SGHRS, CDR2 YFSETQ, per germline. This CDR3 has 13 residues. CDR3: CASSLSAPREQFF. The DNA of the CDR3 is TGCGCCAGCAGCTTGTCCGCCCCCAGGGAGCAGTTCTTC.

This clonotype appeared once. The junction shows a germline mismatch at one end, possibly a read error. The chain couples TRBV5-6 to TRBJ1-3, with 7 bases matching TRBD1. The germline CDR1 and CDR2 sequences are SGHDT and YYEEEE. The CDR3 totals 13 residues. In DNA form, the CDR3 reads TGTGTCAGCAGCCTACGACAGGGAGACACCATATATTTT. Amino acid sequence: CVSSLRQGDTIYF.

This chain links TRBV6-2 or TRBV6-3 with TRBJ1-2, with 7 bases aligning to TRBD1. Germline assignment: CDR1 MNHEY and CDR2 SVGEGT. The CDR3 extends over 16 amino acids. Unmatched junction bases numbered 10, after V lost 4 bases and J lost 2 bases. As DNA, the CDR3 is TGTGCCAGCAGTTCCAGGGGGGGCGTCGGAAACTATGGCTACACCTTC. Amino acids: CASSSRGGVGNYGYTF.

This clonotype has just a few counts. The chain employs TRBV5-6 and TRBJ2-7, with D unclear. CDR3 length: 12 amino acids. Trimming cost V 1 base and J 3 bases, with 5 bases left between them. The germline gives CDR1 SGHDT, CDR2 YYEEEE. The CDR3 is CASSLKFYEQYF. The CDR3 DNA follows: TGTGCCAGCAGCTTGAAGTTCTACGAGCAGTACTTC. Full variable domain (rest looked up from reference TRBV5-6 and TRBJ2-7): DAGVTQSPTHLIKTRGQQVTLRCSPKSGHDTVSWYQQALGQGPQFIFQYYEEEERQRGNFPDRFSGHQFPNYSSELNVNALLLGDSALYLCASSLKFYEQYFGPGTRLTVT.

The chain joins TRBV5-6 to TRBJ2-2; 10 bases fit TRBD2. Germline-derived CDR1 and CDR2 are SGHDT and YYEEEE. V shed 4 bases and J 10 bases; nucleotides not matched to a gene: 7. The CDR3 runs to 14 residues. CDR3 sequence reads: CASSQAGGPPELFF. The CDR3, as DNA: TGTGCCAGCAGCCAAGCGGGAGGGCCGCCGGAGCTGTTTTTT.

This clonotype came up once. This chain's CDR3 is CASSRSQGGSETQYF. CDR3 DNA: TGTGCCAGTAGCCGATCCCAGGGGGGATCGGAGACCCAGTACTTC. The chain carries TRBV19 and TRBJ2-5, with a tentative D call TRBD1 (7 bases). The CDR3 spans 15 residues. V was trimmed by 6 bases and J by 5 bases, leaving 19 bases between them. Germline V lookup: CDR1 LNHDA, CDR2 SQIVND (reference sequence).

The V and J genes are TRBV11-1 and TRBJ1-1, with D uncertain. V was trimmed by 6 bases and J by 1 base, leaving 9 bases between them. This CDR3 comprises 13 residues. Germline CDR1 is SGHAT and CDR2 is FQDESV (reference sequence). CDR3 in DNA: TGTGCCAGCAGACCGAAGACGAACACTGAAGCTTTCTTT. Protein sequence: CASRPKTNTEAFF.

This clonotype was counted a few times. The rearrangement uses TRBV6-2 or TRBV6-3 and TRBJ1-5; TRBD1 is a possible D gene (5 bases). This CDR3 spans 14 amino acids. Between the trimmed V and J ends, which lost 2 bases and 6 bases, there was a span of 11 bases. The V gene's germline CDR1 is MNHEY and CDR2 SVGEGT. CDR3 residues: CASSYRAGSQPQHF. The CDR3 nucleotides are TGTGCCAGCAGTTACAGGGCAGGGAGTCAGCCCCAGCATTTT.

This clonotype has at least ten counts. The chain carries TRBV6-1 and TRBJ1-1; D uncertain. V gave up 5 bases and J gave up 4 bases, with 17 bases separating them. The CDR3 contains 15 residues. Germline CDR1 and CDR2: MNHNS and SASEGT. Here the CDR3 DNA reads TGTGCCAGCAGTCGGACGGAGGGTTCGGGCACTGAAGCTTTCTTT. Its translation: CASSRTEGSGTEAFF.

The table lists this clonotype with a few counts. The CDR3 protein is CASSLSGTGTDTQYF. DNA of the CDR3: TGTGCCAGCAGCTTAAGTGGGACAGGGACAGATACGCAGTATTTT. The chain uses TRBV7-2 and TRBJ2-3, with 9 nucleotides matching TRBD1. Germline CDR1 is SGHTA and CDR2 is FQGNSA. V shed 2 bases, J shed 3 bases, and the junction held 3 bases outside the gene matches. The CDR3 spans 15 residues.

This clonotype was seen a handful of times. The CDR3 is CASSPPGQGSSGELFF. The CDR3 region has the DNA TGTGCCAGCAGCCCACCGGGACAGGGGAGCAGCGGGGAGCTGTTTTTT. This chain uses TRBV7-3 with TRBJ2-2; 10 nucleotides match TRBD1. The CDR3 runs to 16 residues. V lost 5 bases and J lost 7; bases outside the gene matches: 10. The germline V gene has CDR1 SGHTA and CDR2 FQGTGA. The full variable domain, its missing parts supplied by reference TRBV7-3 and TRBJ2-2, is GAGVSQTPSNKVTEKGKYVELRCDPISGHTALYWYRQSLGQGPEFLIYFQGTGAADDSGLPNDRFFAVRPEGSVSTLKIQRTERGDSAVYLCASSPPGQGSSGELFFGEGSRLTVL.

The gene calls are TRBV12-5 and TRBJ2-1, with D perhaps matching TRBD1 (6 bases). Deletions cut 2 bases from V and 4 bases from J, with 15 bases between. From germline, CDR1 is LGHNT and CDR2 FRNRAP. The CDR3 is made up of 16 amino acids. The CDR3, as DNA: TGTGCTAGTGGTTTGTTCGCAGGGGCGAGGTACAATGAGCAGTTCTTC. Its protein product is CASGLFAGARYNEQFF.

This chain links TRBV5-1 with TRBJ2-2; 7 bases fit TRBD2. This CDR3 is built from 15 residues. V trimming: 4 bases; J trimming: 4 bases; junction bases outside the gene matches: 7. Looked up from germline, CDR1 is SGHRS and CDR2 is YFSETQ. The DNA of the CDR3 is TGCGCCAGCAGCGCGACTAGCACGGGCACCGGGGAGCTGTTTTTT. It yields the protein CASSATSTGTGELFF.

In its sample, this clonotype was seen a few times. V is TRBV5-1 and J is TRBJ1-4; D is unresolved. The CDR3 consists of 15 residues. Germline V lookup: CDR1 SGHRS, CDR2 YFSETQ. The V end lost 1 base, the J end lost 5 bases, and 12 bases lay between the germline ends. DNA of the CDR3: TGCGCCAGCAGCTTGCGTTCTACGGAGAATGAAAAACTGTTTTTT. This sequence encodes CASSLRSTENEKLFF.

This clonotype has a handful of counts. The V call is TRBV20-1, the J call TRBJ2-7, with D possibly being TRBD1 (5 bases). The CDR3 totals 14 residues. V dropped 0 bases and J dropped 2 bases, with 11 bases sitting between them. Germline CDR1 DFQATT, CDR2 SNEGSKA (reference sequence). The CDR3 coding sequence is TGCAGTGCTAGAGACAGGGTAGTCGCCTACGAGCAGTACTTC. This sequence encodes CSARDRVVAYEQYF.

CDR3 nucleotide sequence: TGTGCCAGCAGCCAAGGAAGGTCCGAAGCTTTCTTT. Its protein product is CASSQGRSEAFF. The V and J genes are TRBV3-1 and TRBJ1-1; D not certain. CDR3 length equals 12 residues. The germline V and J ends were trimmed by 1 base and 8 bases, with 8 bases remaining between them. Germline-derived CDR1 and CDR2 are LGHDT and YNNKEL (reference sequence).

This clonotype came up many times. J is TRBJ2-3 and V is TRBV5-1; D not certain. There are 13 residues in the CDR3. CDR1 is SGHRS and CDR2 is YFSETQ in the germline V gene. The ends were cut back, 4 bases at V and 2 bases at J, with 8 bases in the middle. CDR3 nucleotide sequence: TGCGCCAGCAGCCCGGCCCTCACAGATACGCAGTATTTT. Protein: CASSPALTDTQYF.

In this sample, this clonotype turned up a few times. V usage is TRBV7-9 and J usage is TRBJ2-1; 12 positions match TRBD2. CDR3 length equals 14 residues. Germline lookup yields CDR1 SEHNR and CDR2 FQNEAQ (reference sequence). The V segment lost 5 bases and the J segment 8 bases; nucleotides outside the gene matches: 4. The CDR3: CASSRLAGDHEQFF. The CDR3 DNA reads as TGTGCCAGCAGCCGACTAGCGGGAGACCATGAGCAGTTCTTC.

This clonotype was detected a few times. The genes are TRBV20-1 and TRBJ2-7, with TRBD1 matching over 9 bases. CDR1 and CDR2 from the germline V gene are DFQATT and SNEGSKA (reference sequence). CDR3 length: 14 residues. The V gene end was trimmed by 0 bases and the J gene end by 3 bases; junction bases not matched to a gene: 3. The CDR3 bases are TGCAGTGCTAGAGAAACGACAGGGGGCTACGAGCAGTACTTC. Translation: CSARETTGGYEQYF.

This clonotype was seen a handful of times. The chain employs TRBV7-6 and TRBJ2-1; perhaps TRBD2 as D (5 bases). This CDR3 comprises 17 residues. Trimming took 2 bases from V and 4 from J, leaving 18 bases between them. Germline V gene sequence: CDR1 SGHVS, CDR2 FNYEAQ. The chain's CDR3 is CASSLTLAVEPYNEQFF. CDR3 nucleotide sequence: TGTGCCAGCAGCTTAACCCTAGCCGTTGAACCATACAATGAGCAGTTCTTC.

The sample holds a few counts of this clonotype. The J gene is TRBJ2-7, the V gene TRBV4-3; D is unresolved. This CDR3 is built from 15 residues. Trimming took 1 base from V and 4 from J, leaving 14 bases between them. Per the germline V gene, CDR1 is LGHNA and CDR2 is YSLEER. The CDR3 DNA reads TGCGCCAGCAGCCAAGCGGGCCCTGCTCCTTACGAGCAGTACTTC. Translated: CASSQAGPAPYEQYF.

This clonotype was found a few times. The rearrangement uses TRBV20-1 and TRBJ2-7, with 7 nucleotides matching TRBD2. J lost 2 bases, V lost 3 bases, and 10 bases had no gene match. The germline V gene has CDR1 DFQATT and CDR2 SNEGSKA (reference sequence). CDR3 length equals 15 residues. CDR3 DNA: TGCAGTGCTAGCTATGAGGGTCGGGGGGCCTACGAGCAGTACTTC. Translated, it gives CSASYEGRGAYEQYF.

This clonotype occurred many times. V gene TRBV7-9 combines with J gene TRBJ2-1; the D is unclear. Trimming took off 6 bases at V and 0 bases at J, with 15 bases between the two ends. Germline-derived CDR1 and CDR2 are SEHNR and FQNEAQ (reference sequence). The CDR3 consists of 16 residues. The chain's CDR3 is CASRTRKFSSYNEQFF. CDR3 nucleotides: TGTGCCAGCAGAACCCGGAAGTTCAGCTCCTACAATGAGCAGTTCTTC.

This clonotype was seen more than once but under ten times. V is TRBV28 and J is TRBJ1-1; possible D gene TRBD1, 5 bases. Germline assignment: CDR1 MDHEN and CDR2 SYDVKM. The CDR3 is 14 residues long. V lost 7 bases, J lost 11 bases, and 23 bases lay in between. The CDR3: CASTTLGTLGLAFF. CDR3 sequence (DNA): TGTGCCAGCACCACTCTCGGGACTCTAGGATTGGCTTTCTTT.

This clonotype was recorded at least ten times. The J gene is TRBJ1-6, the V gene TRBV21-1. TRBV21-1 has pseudogene status. The CDR3 sequence is 15 residues long. The CDR3: CASSKGRRPNSPLHF. CDR3 nucleotide sequence: TGTGCCAGCAGCAAAGGTCGACGGCCGAATTCACCCCTCCACTTT.

The rearrangement uses TRBV6-5 and TRBJ1-4; D is unresolved. The CDR3 runs 14 residues. The germline V gene has CDR1 MNHEY and CDR2 SVGAGI. The ends were cut back, 1 base at V and 4 bases at J, with 7 bases in the middle. The CDR3 DNA is TGTGCCAGCAGTTACTATGGGGTTAATGAAAAACTGTTTTTT. It specifies CASSYYGVNEKLFF.

There are a few counts of this clonotype. The chain links TRBV20-1 to TRBJ2-1, with D possibly being TRBD2 (6 bases). The CDR3 has 14 amino acids. The germline CDR1 and CDR2 sequences are DFQATT and SNEGSKA (reference sequence). V was pared by 5 bases and J by 8 bases, with 19 bases between. Here the CDR3 reads CSALDPGRNHEQFF. In DNA form, the CDR3 reads TGCAGTGCTCTAGACCCTGGGAGGAACCATGAGCAGTTCTTC.

This clonotype was seen only once. V and J are TRBV3-1 and TRBJ2-2, with TRBD2 matching 9 bases. The CDR3 runs to 14 residues. Germline V gene sequence: CDR1 LGHDT, CDR2 YNNKEL (reference sequence). Unmatched junction bases numbered 7, after V lost 6 bases and J lost 8 bases. The CDR3, as DNA: TGTGCCAGCAGAACAGCGGGAGGATCGGGGGAGCTGTTTTTT. Its translation: CASRTAGGSGELFF. Full variable domain (missing parts from reference TRBV3-1 and TRBJ2-2): DTAVSQTPKYLVTQMGNDKSIKCEQNLGHDTMYWYKQDSKKFLKIMFSYNNKELIINETVPNRFSPKSPDKAHLNLHINSLELGDSAVYFCASRTAGGSGELFFGEGSRLTVL.

The chain is built from TRBV20-1 and TRBJ2-1; 8 nucleotides agree with TRBD2. Germline V gives CDR1 DFQATT, CDR2 SNEGSKA (reference sequence). There are 14 residues in the CDR3. CDR3 coding DNA: TGCAGGGGGATGAGCGGGAGTGCTCCCAATGAGCAGTTCTTC. This translates into CRGMSGSAPNEQFF.

The V and J genes are TRBV2 and TRBJ1-5; D remains unclear. The CDR3 extends over 19 amino acids. The germline V gene has CDR1 SNHLY and CDR2 FYNNEI. V dropped 1 base and J dropped 1 base, with 20 bases sitting between them. The CDR3 DNA reads as TGTGCCAGCAGTGAAGAAGCTGCCGCCGCGTTTGGGAGCAATCAGCCCCAGCATTTT. It translates to CASSEEAAAAFGSNQPQHF.

A few counts support this clonotype. The chain uses TRBV28 and TRBJ2-7, with D unclear. The CDR3 consists of 12 residues. The V gene's germline CDR1 is MDHEN and CDR2 SYDVKM. V was clipped by 8 bases and J by 5 bases, with 13 bases between them. In nucleotides, the CDR3 is TGTGCCAGCCGCGCCCGTGTGGACGAGCAGTACTTC. Its protein product is CASRARVDEQYF.